Below, one TCR beta chain is given with its context. Its specificity is not known. A read error may be the cause here, since a much bigger clone is one base away. This CDR3 is missing its conserved last phenylalanine or tryptophan, likely due to a read error. The sample comes from a study of tumor-infiltrating lymphocytes in primary liver carcinoma. Study results and limitations: Tumor specimens were characterized by a significantly higher top-250-clone fraction than blood (p = 0.039). Paired tumor-adjacent and tumor-blood samples overlapped less than tumor region pairs did.

Germline DNA was also extracted, while the blood RNA originated from unsorted whole blood. Chronic HBV infection, untreated so far, was present in the patients. V was clipped by 10 bases and J by 6 bases, with 11 bases between them. In germline, CDR1 is MNHNS, CDR2 SASEGT. There are 11 residues in the CDR3. Using a constant-region primer together with ProtoScript II reverse transcriptase, TCR beta cDNA was made from around 500 ng of total RNA. Sequencing libraries for TCR beta derived from three nested multiplex PCR rounds that used slightly modified ARM-PCR. Forward primers for TRBV1-TRBV30 and a C-beta reverse primer served the first two PCR rounds, at about 10 cycles each. TCRdb redid the calling of the multiplex PCR reads with MiXCR, one entry per CDR3 protein. The sample records 300,000 to 350,000 distinct CDR3 sequences, 65% being singletons.

Sequenced material: peripheral blood. This sequence originates from a man aged 35-49 years with primary liver carcinoma and hepatitis B virus infection. V is TRBV6-1 and J is TRBJ2-3; the D is unclear. Written as DNA, the CDR3 is TGTGCCACCTCTAGATCGGATACGCAGTATTCT. It is translated as CATSRSDTQYS.